Following are 14 T cell receptor beta chains from one sample sequenced in a study of T cells in Graves' hyperthyroidism and ophthalmopathy. Amplified TCR beta CDR3 regions derived from RNA transcripts. The HTBI primer set drove a first-round RT-PCR of the TCR CDR3. TCRdb independently ran MiXCR on the multiplex PCR reads; one entry per CDR3 protein. In the table there are roughly 290,000 distinct CDR3 sequences, 15% to 20% of which are singletons. The sample consisted of blood. The origin of the receptors is a woman aged 60-75 years with Graves' ophthalmopathy.

This clonotype appeared a few times. The V gene is TRBV18, the J gene TRBJ1-4, with 7 bases lining up with TRBD1. The CDR3 extends over 18 amino acids. Losses at the gene ends were 2 bases for V and 8 bases for J; bases not matched to a gene: 17. Looked up from germline, CDR1 is KGHSH and CDR2 is LQKENI. This chain's CDR3 is CASSPSDPGDREHEKLFF. The CDR3 coding sequence is TGTGCCAGCTCACCATCCGACCCGGGAGACAGGGAACACGAAAAACTGTTTTTT.

With respect to this clonotype: This clone may be a read error of a much larger clone one base away. The chain is built from TRBV6-1 and TRBJ2-7; TRBD1 matches 9 bases. CDR1 and CDR2 (germline): MNHNS, SASEGT. The CDR3 is made up of 15 amino acids. With 6 bases clipped from V and 4 bases from J, the junction kept 10 bases outside the gene matches. CDR3 residues: CASRLSRTGVYEQYF. CDR3 DNA: TGTGCCAGCAGGCTAAGCAGGACAGGGGTATACGAGCAGTACTTC.

V usage is TRBV2 and J usage is TRBJ2-6; tentative D call: TRBD2 (5 bases). The length of the CDR3 is 18 residues. Germline loops: CDR1 SNHLY, CDR2 FYNNEI. Trimming removed 6 bases from V and 2 bases from J, with 20 bases in between. CDR3 region: CASRTGRGPPTGANVLTF. The CDR3 nucleotides read TGTGCCAGCAGGACTGGGAGAGGGCCCCCTACTGGGGCCAACGTCCTGACTTTC.

The chain employs TRBV18 and TRBJ2-1; 8 nucleotides agree with TRBD1. Per germline, CDR1 KGHSH and CDR2 LQKENI. The CDR3 spans 12 residues. With V trimmed by 2 bases and J by 16 bases, 7 bases remained unmatched. DNA for the CDR3: TGTGCCAGCTCACCAGACAGGGGAGGTTTATTCTTC. Translation gives CASSPDRGGLFF. The full variable domain, in which reference TRBV18 and TRBJ2-1 provide the parts outside the CDR3, is NAGVMQNPRHLVRRRGQEARLRCSPMKGHSHVYWYRQLPEEGLKFMVYLQKENIIDESGMPKERFSAEFPKEGPSILRIQQVVRGDSAAYFCASSPDRGGLFFGPGTRLTVL.

This clonotype was recorded many times. Written as DNA, the CDR3 is TGCAGCGCCTTTCACAGGGGCGTAGGAGATACGCAGTATTTT. Protein product: CSAFHRGVGDTQYF. The gene calls are TRBV29-1 and TRBJ2-3, with 7 bases that match TRBD1. This CDR3 region has 14 residues. Germline V gene data show CDR1 as SQVTM and CDR2 as ANQGSEA. V lost 7 bases, J lost 5 bases, and 12 bases stayed unmatched.

The CDR3 DNA reads as TGTGCCAGCTCACGGCTTAATCGACAGGGAGAAGGCGAGCAGTACTTC. Translated, it gives CASSRLNRQGEGEQYF. The rearrangement joins TRBV18 to TRBJ2-7, with 7 bases lining up with TRBD1. V lost 4 bases to trimming and J lost 6 bases; unmatched junction nucleotides: 15. CDR3 length equals 16 residues. The V gene's germline CDR1 is KGHSH and CDR2 LQKENI.

This clonotype was seen a handful of times. V gene TRBV28 combines with J gene TRBJ1-5; TRBD1 is a possible D gene (6 bases). Between the trimmed V and J ends, which lost 5 bases and 4 bases, there was a span of 18 bases. Germline V gene sequence: CDR1 MDHEN, CDR2 SYDVKM. The CDR3 loop spans 16 amino acids. The CDR3 region is CASSDQNRARNQPQHF. The CDR3 nucleotides read TGTGCCAGCAGTGACCAGAACAGGGCAAGGAATCAGCCCCAGCATTTT.

In its sample, this clonotype was seen many times. This chain connects TRBV20-1 to TRBJ1-2; D is uncertain. The CDR3 has 14 amino acids. The germline V and J ends were trimmed by 0 bases and 8 bases, with 16 bases remaining between them. From germline, CDR1 is DFQATT and CDR2 SNEGSKA (reference sequence). CDR3 nucleotide sequence: TGCAGTGCTAGAGATCGTGGAGAAGTGGGCGGCTACACCTTC. Translation: CSARDRGEVGGYTF.

The gene calls are TRBV19 and TRBJ1-1; no reliable D call. CDR3 length: 13 amino acids. Germline V CDR1 and CDR2: LNHDA, SQIVND (reference sequence). With 6 bases removed from V and 5 bases from J, the gap between germline ends came to 13 bases. In nucleotides, the CDR3 is TGTGCCAGTAGCGGGTGGTCGGAAACTGAAGCTTTCTTT. Protein: CASSGWSETEAFF.

A few counts support this clonotype. The rearrangement uses TRBV5-5 and TRBJ2-7, with a possible D match to TRBD1 (6 bases). Trimming stripped 0 bases from V and 2 bases from J, with 12 bases between. CDR3 length: 15 residues. Germline V gene sequence: CDR1 SGHKS, CDR2 YYEKEE (reference sequence). In nucleotides, the CDR3 is TGTGCCAGCAGCTTGGCCAGGGGTGGAACCTACGAGCAGTACTTC. This codes for CASSLARGGTYEQYF.

This clonotype appeared many times. The chain couples TRBV12-3 or TRBV12-4 to TRBJ2-2, with D perhaps TRBD1 (6 bases). This CDR3 has 16 residues. V was clipped by 5 bases and J by 3 bases, with 16 bases between them. The CDR3 is CASSPPRAGDTGELFF. The CDR3 nucleotides read TGTGCCAGCAGTCCCCCCCGGGCAGGGGACACCGGGGAGCTGTTTTTT.

This clonotype was picked up many times. The V and J genes are TRBV6-2 or TRBV6-3 and TRBJ1-1; the D gene is possibly TRBD1 (6 bases). This CDR3 spans 16 amino acids. In germline, CDR1 is MNHEY, CDR2 SVGEGT. V was pared by 6 bases and J by 1 base, with 18 bases between. The CDR3 region is CASRGLQGATNTEAFF. The CDR3 DNA sequence: TGTGCCAGCAGGGGATTACAGGGAGCCACGAACACTGAAGCTTTCTTT.

Remarks on this clonotype: This may arise from a read error, as a much more abundant clone is one base away. The genes are TRBV28 and TRBJ1-2; D gene unclear. The CDR3 runs 15 residues. Germline V CDR1 and CDR2: MDHEN, SYDVKM. V shed 5 bases and J shed 7 bases, with 20 bases lying between them. This chain's CDR3 is CASSPRSTSGCGYTF. DNA of the CDR3: TGTGCCAGCAGTCCCCGATCGACGAGTGGATGTGGCTACACCTTC.

The rearrangement uses TRBV19 and TRBJ2-1; a possible D gene is TRBD1 (5 bases). This CDR3 is 15 amino acids long. The germline CDR1 and CDR2 sequences are LNHDA and SQIVND (reference sequence). Trimming left V 5 bases short and J 1 base short, with 12 bases between. The CDR3 bases are TGTGCCAGTAGTGAGGCAGGGTTTTCCTACAATGAGCAGTTCTTC. Protein: CASSEAGFSYNEQFF.